The clone carrying this T cell receptor (beta chain) is a singleton in its sample. Its antigen is undetermined. The data were taken from a study of OX40 agonist ivuxolimab in advanced cancers. About the research overall: The dose-escalation cohort had hepatocellular carcinoma, melanoma, renal cell or head and neck cancer.

The table came from immunoSEQ multiplex PCR; TCRdb's copy has only in-frame clones and leaves some out. The repertoire includes tens of thousands of clones, 75% to 90% of them detected once, and less than 2.5% sits in the top ten. The study's findings and limits: Expanded clones were, on average, more numerous in CD8+ T cells than in CD4+.

If patients had autoimmune disease history or systemic immunosuppression, they were excluded. The receptor was derived from an adult with an advanced solid tumor such as melanoma, head and neck, liver or kidney cancer. The sequences come from CD4+ or CD8+ T cells sorted from blood, collected in a trial of the OX40 agonist ivuxolimab.

CDR3 bases: TGTGCCAGCAGCTTAGCGAGGGGCCGCGGGGGGGGCACAGATACGCAGTATTTT. It codes for CASSLARGRGGGTDTQYF. V and J are TRBV7-2 and TRBJ2-3, with 9 nucleotides matching TRBD2. Trimming at V came to 0 bases and at J to 1 base, leaving 8 bases not matched to a gene. Germline values: CDR1 SGHTA, CDR2 FQGNSA. The CDR3 runs to 18 residues.